This T cell receptor beta chain was sequenced in a study of control samples from healthy donors and cancer patients. J was trimmed by 4 bases and V by 3 bases; bases with no gene match: 8. The germline V gene has CDR1 SGHRS and CDR2 YFSETQ. The CDR3 is 15 residues long. Profiling relied on immunoSEQ multiplex PCR, and the TCRdb table lists in-frame clones only, not all of them. This table has 150,000 to 200,000 clones, around 87% appearing once. The sequence derives from a woman aged 50 to 60 in good health. The sample consisted of blood. V is TRBV5-1 and J is TRBJ1-2; 8 bases fit TRBD1. The CDR3 is CASSSRTGTGYGYTF. CDR3 nucleotides: TGCGCCAGCAGCTCGCGAACCGGGACAGGCTATGGCTACACCTTC.